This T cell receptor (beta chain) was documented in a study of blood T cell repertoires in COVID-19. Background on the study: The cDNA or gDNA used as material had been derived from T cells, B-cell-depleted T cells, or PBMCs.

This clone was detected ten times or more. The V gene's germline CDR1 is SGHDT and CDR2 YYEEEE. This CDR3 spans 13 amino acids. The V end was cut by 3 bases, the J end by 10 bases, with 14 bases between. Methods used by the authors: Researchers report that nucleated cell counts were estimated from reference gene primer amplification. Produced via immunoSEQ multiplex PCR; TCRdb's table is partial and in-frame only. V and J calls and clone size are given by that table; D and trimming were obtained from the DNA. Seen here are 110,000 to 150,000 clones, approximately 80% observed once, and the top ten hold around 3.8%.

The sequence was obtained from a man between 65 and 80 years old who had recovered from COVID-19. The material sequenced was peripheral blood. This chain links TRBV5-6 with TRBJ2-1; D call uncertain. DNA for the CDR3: TGTGCCAGCAGCTCCCCGGCCCCGGAGGAGCAGTTCTTC. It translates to CASSSPAPEEQFF.